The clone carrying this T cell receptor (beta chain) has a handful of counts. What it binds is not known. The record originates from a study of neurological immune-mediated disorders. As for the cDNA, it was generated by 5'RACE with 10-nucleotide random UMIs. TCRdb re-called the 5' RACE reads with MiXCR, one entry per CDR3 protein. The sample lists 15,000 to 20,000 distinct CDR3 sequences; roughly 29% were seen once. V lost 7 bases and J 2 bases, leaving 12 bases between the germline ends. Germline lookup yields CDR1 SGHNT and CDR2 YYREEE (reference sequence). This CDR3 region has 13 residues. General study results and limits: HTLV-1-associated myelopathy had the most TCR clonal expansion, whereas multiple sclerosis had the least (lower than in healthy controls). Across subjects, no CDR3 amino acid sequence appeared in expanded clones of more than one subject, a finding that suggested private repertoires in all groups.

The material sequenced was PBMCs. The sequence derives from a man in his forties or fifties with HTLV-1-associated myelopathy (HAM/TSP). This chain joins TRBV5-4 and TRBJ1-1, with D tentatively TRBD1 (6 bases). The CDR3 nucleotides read TGTGCCAGCTCACAGGGTGGCAACACTGAAGCTTTCTTT. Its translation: CASSQGGNTEAFF.